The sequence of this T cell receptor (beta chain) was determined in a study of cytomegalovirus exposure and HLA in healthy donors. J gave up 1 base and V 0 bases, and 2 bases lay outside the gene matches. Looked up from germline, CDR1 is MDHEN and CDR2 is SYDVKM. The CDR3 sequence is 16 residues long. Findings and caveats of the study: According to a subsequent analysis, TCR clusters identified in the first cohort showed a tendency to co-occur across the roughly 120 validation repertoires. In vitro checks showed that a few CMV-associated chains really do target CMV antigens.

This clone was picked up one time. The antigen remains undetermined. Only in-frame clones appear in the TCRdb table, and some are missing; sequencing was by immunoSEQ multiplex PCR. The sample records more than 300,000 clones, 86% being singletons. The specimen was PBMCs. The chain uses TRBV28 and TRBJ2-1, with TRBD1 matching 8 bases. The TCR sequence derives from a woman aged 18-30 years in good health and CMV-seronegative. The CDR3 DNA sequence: TGTGCCAGCAGTTTATGGGGGACAGGTTCCTACAATGAGCAGTTCTTC. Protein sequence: CASSLWGTGSYNEQFF.